This passage covers 26 T cell receptor beta chains from one sample sequenced in a study of patients and donors after allogeneic stem cell transplantation. Each CDR3 protein is one row after TCRdb ran MiXCR on the RT-PCR reads. There are over 130,000 distinct CDR3 sequences in the sample; over 35% occur only once, and less than 60% lies in the top ten. Sequenced: blood, either unsorted or a sorted T cell fraction (not recorded which). These receptors were taken from a human donor who was either an allogeneic HSCT recipient or a stem cell or donor lymphocyte infusion donor (not recorded which). It is not recorded whose cells these are; they may come from a transplant donor.

The genes are TRBV29-1 and TRBJ1-4; D ambiguous. In germline, CDR1 is SQVTM, CDR2 ANQGSEA. V was cut by 0 bases and J by 7 bases, with 15 bases left in between. There are 15 residues in the CDR3. CDR3 nucleotide sequence: TGCAGCGTTGAAGAACAAGGTGGTTTAGGTGAAAAACTGTTTTTT. It encodes CSVEEQGGLGEKLFF.

This clonotype showed up just a few times. The chain links TRBV6-6 to TRBJ1-2; D is possibly TRBD1 (5 bases). Germline loops: CDR1 MNHNY, CDR2 SVGAGI (reference sequence). Trimming took off 0 bases at V and 4 bases at J, with 12 bases between the two ends. The CDR3 totals 15 residues. This CDR3 is CASSYSLAGTYGYTF. The CDR3, as DNA: TGTGCCAGCAGTTACTCTTTGGCGGGGACCTATGGCTACACCTTC.

The V gene is TRBV12-3 or TRBV12-4, the J gene TRBJ2-5; D unclear. Trimming stripped 8 bases from V and 1 base from J, with 8 bases between. This CDR3 has 12 amino acids. Here the CDR3 reads CASCSFQETQYF. The DNA for the CDR3 is TGTGCCAGCTGCAGTTTCCAAGAGACCCAGTACTTC.

This clonotype has more than one count but fewer than ten. CDR3 region: CASSSPGWGYTF. CDR3 DNA: TGTGCCAGCAGCTCACCGGGGTGGGGCTACACCTTC. The genes are TRBV7-9 and TRBJ1-2; D not resolved. CDR3 length: 12 residues. Trimming cost V 4 bases and J 8 bases, with 11 bases left between them. Germline CDR1 is SEHNR and CDR2 is FQNEAQ (reference sequence).

The V call is TRBV12-3 or TRBV12-4, the J call TRBJ1-2; perhaps TRBD1 as D (5 bases). The CDR3 covers 13 residues. V lost 1 base and J 8 bases, leaving 11 bases between the germline ends. CDR3 loop: CASSLGQGTGYTF. The CDR3 DNA reads TGTGCCAGCAGTTTAGGGCAGGGTACCGGCTACACCTTC.

V is TRBV2 and J is TRBJ1-1, with TRBD1 as a possible D gene (5 bases). Germline CDR1 reads SNHLY; CDR2 reads FYNNEI. This CDR3 comprises 14 residues. Trimming shortened V by 2 bases and J by 5 bases, and 12 bases separated the two germline ends. CDR3 residues: CASSESRGDTEAFF. The CDR3 DNA is TGTGCCAGCAGTGAATCCCGGGGGGATACTGAAGCTTTCTTT.

The chain joins TRBV14 to TRBJ1-6; D remains ambiguous. Trimming removed 4 bases from V and 8 bases from J, with 12 bases in between. There are 14 residues in the CDR3. Germline V gene lookup returns CDR1 SGHDN and CDR2 FVKESK. CDR3 nucleotide sequence: TGTGCCAGCAGCCGAGAGCGTACGCATTCACCCCTCCACTTT. It codes for CASSRERTHSPLHF.

This clonotype was seen more than once but under ten times. The rearrangement uses TRBV7-6 and TRBJ1-1; D ambiguous. Trimming pared 2 bases from V and 1 base from J, leaving 11 bases between. This CDR3 spans 15 amino acids. The germline gives CDR1 SGHVS, CDR2 FNYEAQ. The CDR3 here is CASSLFGSWNTEAFF. The CDR3 DNA is TGTGCCAGCAGCTTATTCGGCAGCTGGAACACTGAAGCTTTCTTT.

The CDR3 sequence is CASSYSPPPENIQYF. CDR3 bases: TGTGCCAGCAGTTACTCGCCGCCCCCGGAAAACATTCAGTACTTC. The chain employs TRBV6-5 and TRBJ2-4; no clear D gene. The CDR3 consists of 15 residues. V lost 0 bases to trimming and J lost 5 bases, with 11 bases between them. CDR1 and CDR2 from the germline V gene are MNHEY and SVGAGI.

The CDR3 region is CSARGLAGRAYNEQFF. The CDR3 DNA reads TGCAGTGCTAGAGGGCTAGCGGGGCGCGCCTACAATGAGCAGTTCTTC. V and J are TRBV20-1 and TRBJ2-1, with 9 nucleotides matching TRBD2. The CDR3 sequence is 16 residues long. V gave up 1 base and J gave up 2 bases; unmatched junction bases: 6. Germline loops: CDR1 DFQATT, CDR2 SNEGSKA (reference sequence).

This clonotype was counted a few times. V gene TRBV9 combines with J gene TRBJ1-3; D not certain. The CDR3 covers 14 residues. In germline, CDR1 is SGDLS, CDR2 YYNGEE. V shed 0 bases and J shed 4 bases, with 8 bases lying between them. CDR3 sequence: CASSVVADGNTIYF. The CDR3 region has the DNA TGTGCCAGCAGCGTAGTGGCGGACGGAAACACCATATATTTT.

The chain couples TRBV6-2 or TRBV6-3 to TRBJ2-3; no reliable D call. Trimming removed 5 bases from V and 9 bases from J, with 24 bases in between. The CDR3 sequence is 16 residues long. The germline gives CDR1 MNHEY, CDR2 SVGEGT. CDR3 DNA sequence: TGTGCCAGCAGTGCCCTGACCCGTCCATATGTGTCGACGCAGTATTTT. Its translation: CASSALTRPYVSTQYF.

The V call is TRBV28, the J call TRBJ1-5, with D possibly being TRBD1 (5 bases). There are 16 residues in the CDR3. V lost 2 bases, J lost 0 bases, and 11 bases lay in between. The germline V gene has CDR1 MDHEN and CDR2 SYDVKM. The CDR3 here is CASSLHGGYSNQPQHF. The DNA of the CDR3 is TGTGCCAGCAGTTTACATGGGGGTTATAGCAATCAGCCCCAGCATTTT.

The J gene is TRBJ2-1, the V gene TRBV5-1; 8 bases match TRBD1. The junction had 10 bases not matched to a gene; V was cut back by 2 bases and J by 6 bases. The CDR3 has 16 amino acids. Germline CDR1 reads SGHRS; CDR2 reads YFSETQ. CDR3 sequence: CASSFLTGARFNEQFF. Written as DNA, the CDR3 is TGCGCCAGCAGCTTCCTGACAGGGGCACGATTCAATGAGCAGTTCTTC.

V and J are TRBV14 and TRBJ1-1; possible D gene TRBD1, 5 bases. The CDR3 consists of 16 residues. Germline values: CDR1 SGHDN, CDR2 FVKESK. The V end lost 4 bases, the J end lost 1 base, and 16 bases lay between the germline ends. CDR3 sequence reads: CASSPHQGYANTEAFF. CDR3 in DNA: TGTGCCAGCAGCCCGCACCAGGGCTACGCGAACACTGAAGCTTTCTTT.

The genes are TRBV20-1 and TRBJ2-3; D might be TRBD1 (5 bases). Germline V gives CDR1 DFQATT, CDR2 SNEGSKA (reference sequence). The length of the CDR3 is 15 residues. Trimming shortened V by 4 bases and J by 4 bases, and 18 bases separated the two germline ends. CDR3 in DNA: TGCAGTGCTATACAGGACCTCGTGGTTGCAGATACGCAGTATTTT. Its translation: CSAIQDLVVADTQYF.

The rearrangement uses TRBV2 and TRBJ1-1, with 11 bases fitting TRBD1. Unmatched junction bases numbered 12, after V lost 5 bases and J lost 1 base. The CDR3 covers 18 residues. Germline V gene sequence: CDR1 SNHLY, CDR2 FYNNEI. CDR3 nucleotides: TGTGCCAGCAGTAATCCCCGGACAGGGGGCCTTTCGAACACTGAAGCTTTCTTT. It yields the protein CASSNPRTGGLSNTEAFF.

This clonotype was seen more than once but under ten times. This chain joins TRBV4-2 and TRBJ1-4, with a tentative D call TRBD1 (6 bases). From germline, CDR1 is LGHNA and CDR2 YNFKEQ. Trimming took 4 bases from V and 3 from J, leaving 9 bases between them. CDR3 length: 14 residues. The CDR3, as DNA: TGTGCCAGCAGCCGGGGGCAGGCTAATGAAAAACTGTTTTTT. Translation: CASSRGQANEKLFF.

V gene TRBV7-2 combines with J gene TRBJ1-1, with a tentative D call TRBD1 (6 bases). From germline, CDR1 is SGHTA and CDR2 FQGNSA. Deletions cut 1 base from V and 13 bases from J, with 19 bases between. The CDR3 runs 14 residues. The DNA for the CDR3 is TGTGCCAGCAGCTTAGTAGATTCGGGACAAATATTTTTCTTT. This encodes CASSLVDSGQIFFF.

The chain joins TRBV5-6 to TRBJ1-1; the D is unclear. The CDR3 sequence is 14 residues long. Germline CDR1 reads SGHDT; CDR2 reads YYEEEE. V lost 3 bases and J lost 1, with 10 bases in between. This CDR3 is CASSWNRWNTEAFF. CDR3 sequence (DNA): TGTGCCAGCAGCTGGAACCGATGGAACACTGAAGCTTTCTTT.

V gene TRBV25-1 combines with J gene TRBJ2-4, with 9 nucleotides matching TRBD1. The ends lost 6 bases at V and 8 bases at J; junction bases unmatched: 5. The CDR3 contains 13 residues. CDR1 is MGHDK, CDR2 SYGVNS, per germline. The CDR3 region is CASRQGALDIQYF. CDR3 nucleotide sequence: TGTGCCAGCAGACAGGGGGCGTTAGACATTCAGTACTTC.

The CDR3 DNA reads TGTGCCAGCCTCTCCGGCGGGAGCTCCTATAATTCACCCCTCCACTTT. Encoded protein: CASLSGGSSYNSPLHF. This chain joins TRBV11-3 and TRBJ1-6; the D is unclear. The V end lost 8 bases, the J end lost 0 bases, and 14 bases lay between the germline ends. Germline CDR1 reads SGHNT; CDR2 reads YENEEA. CDR3 length: 16 amino acids.

In this sample, this clonotype turned up a few times. DNA for the CDR3: TGTGCCAGCAGCCCAGATGTCTATAGCAATCAGCCCCAGCATTTT. It encodes CASSPDVYSNQPQHF. The chain employs TRBV6-6 and TRBJ1-5; no definite D call. From germline, CDR1 is MNHNY and CDR2 SVGAGI (reference sequence). The CDR3 loop spans 15 amino acids. The V and J ends lost 6 bases and 0 bases respectively, with 12 bases between them.

The chain links TRBV25-1 to TRBJ1-2; D may be TRBD1 (5 bases). CDR1 is MGHDK and CDR2 is SYGVNS in the germline V gene. V was cut by 4 bases and J by 9 bases, with 18 bases left in between. The CDR3 contains 14 residues. The CDR3 DNA reads TGTGCCAGCAGTGGGAAACAGGAGCCTTGGAGCTACACCTTC. Its protein product is CASSGKQEPWSYTF.

V is TRBV11-2 and J is TRBJ2-3; 8 bases are a match to TRBD2. Looked up from germline, CDR1 is SGHAT and CDR2 is FQNNGV. The CDR3 extends over 15 amino acids. Trimming at V came to 2 bases and at J to 4 bases, leaving 5 bases not matched to a gene. CDR3 sequence reads: CASSLTYGGADTQYF. The CDR3 DNA sequence: TGTGCCAGCAGCTTAACATACGGGGGGGCAGATACGCAGTATTTT.

V is TRBV7-6 and J is TRBJ1-2; 9 bases match TRBD1. V trimming: 5 bases; J trimming: 6 bases; junction bases outside the gene matches: 10. Germline V gene lookup returns CDR1 SGHVS and CDR2 FNYEAQ. The CDR3 is 15 residues long. The CDR3 DNA follows: TGTGCCAGCAGCCCGACAGGGGGAATCGGTCATGGCTACACCTTC. Translation: CASSPTGGIGHGYTF.